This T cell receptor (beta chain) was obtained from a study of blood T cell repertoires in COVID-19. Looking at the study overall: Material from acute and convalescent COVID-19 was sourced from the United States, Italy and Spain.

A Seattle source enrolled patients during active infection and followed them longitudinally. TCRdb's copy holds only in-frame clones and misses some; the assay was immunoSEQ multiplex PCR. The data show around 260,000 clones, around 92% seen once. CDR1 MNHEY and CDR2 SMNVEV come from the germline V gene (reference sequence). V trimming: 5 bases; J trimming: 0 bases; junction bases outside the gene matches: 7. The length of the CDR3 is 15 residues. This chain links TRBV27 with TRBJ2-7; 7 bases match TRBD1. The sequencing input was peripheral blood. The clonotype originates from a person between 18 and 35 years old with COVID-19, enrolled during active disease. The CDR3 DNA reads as TGTGCCAGCAGTCCATTCGGGACAGTCTCCTACGAGCAGTACTTC. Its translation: CASSPFGTVSYEQYF.